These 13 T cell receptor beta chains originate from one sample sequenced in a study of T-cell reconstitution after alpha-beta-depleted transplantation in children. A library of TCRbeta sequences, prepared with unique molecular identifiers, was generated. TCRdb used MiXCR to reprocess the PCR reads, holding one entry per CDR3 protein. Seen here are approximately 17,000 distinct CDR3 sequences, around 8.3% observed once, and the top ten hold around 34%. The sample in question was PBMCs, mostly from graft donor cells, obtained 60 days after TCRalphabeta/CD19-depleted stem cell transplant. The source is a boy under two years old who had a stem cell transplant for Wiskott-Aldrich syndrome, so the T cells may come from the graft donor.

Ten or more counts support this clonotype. In DNA, the CDR3 is TGTGCCAGCACCTTCGGACAGGTATACAATGAGCAGTTCTTC. Translation: CASTFGQVYNEQFF. The rearrangement joins TRBV3-1 to TRBJ2-1, with 7 bases aligning to TRBD1. Trimming removed 7 bases from V and 4 bases from J; junction bases left unmatched: 7. CDR1 is LGHDT and CDR2 is YNNKEL in the germline V gene (reference sequence). The CDR3 loop spans 14 amino acids.

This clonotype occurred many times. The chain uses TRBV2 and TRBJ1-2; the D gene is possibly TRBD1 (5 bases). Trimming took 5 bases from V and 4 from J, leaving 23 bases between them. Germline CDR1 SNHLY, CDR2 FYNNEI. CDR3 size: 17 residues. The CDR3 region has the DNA TGTGCCAGCAGTTTTTATTTGGGGGAAAACAGCGCCTATGGCTACACCTTC. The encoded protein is CASSFYLGENSAYGYTF.

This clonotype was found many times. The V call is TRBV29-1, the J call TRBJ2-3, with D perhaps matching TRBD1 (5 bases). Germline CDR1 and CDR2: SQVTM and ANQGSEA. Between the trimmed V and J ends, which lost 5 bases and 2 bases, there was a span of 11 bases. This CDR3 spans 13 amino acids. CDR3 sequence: CSVSQAYTDTQYF. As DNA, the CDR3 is TGCAGCGTTTCACAGGCATACACAGATACGCAGTATTTT.

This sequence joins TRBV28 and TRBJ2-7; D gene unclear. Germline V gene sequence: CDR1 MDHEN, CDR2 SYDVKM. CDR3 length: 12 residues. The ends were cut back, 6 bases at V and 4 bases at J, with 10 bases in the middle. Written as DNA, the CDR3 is TGTGCCAGCAGCCGTTTTTGGTACGAGCAGTACTTC. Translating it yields CASSRFWYEQYF.

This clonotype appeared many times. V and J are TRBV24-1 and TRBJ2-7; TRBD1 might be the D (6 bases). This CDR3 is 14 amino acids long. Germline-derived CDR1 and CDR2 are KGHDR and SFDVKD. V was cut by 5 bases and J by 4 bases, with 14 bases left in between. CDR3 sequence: CATSVTGNLYEQYF. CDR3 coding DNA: TGTGCCACCAGTGTTACAGGGAATTTGTACGAGCAGTACTTC.

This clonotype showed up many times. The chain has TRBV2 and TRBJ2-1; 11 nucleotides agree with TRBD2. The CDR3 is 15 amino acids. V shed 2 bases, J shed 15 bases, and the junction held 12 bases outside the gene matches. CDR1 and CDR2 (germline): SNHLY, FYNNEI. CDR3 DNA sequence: TGTGCCAGCAGTGAAACTAGCGGGAGATCCCAATTGGGGTTCTTC. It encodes CASSETSGRSQLGFF.

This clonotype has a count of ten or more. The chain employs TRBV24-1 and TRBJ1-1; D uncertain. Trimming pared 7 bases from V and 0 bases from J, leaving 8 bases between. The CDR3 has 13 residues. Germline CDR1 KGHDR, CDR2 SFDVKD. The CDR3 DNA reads TGTGCCACCAGGGGAGAGCTGAACACTGAAGCTTTCTTT. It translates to CATRGELNTEAFF.

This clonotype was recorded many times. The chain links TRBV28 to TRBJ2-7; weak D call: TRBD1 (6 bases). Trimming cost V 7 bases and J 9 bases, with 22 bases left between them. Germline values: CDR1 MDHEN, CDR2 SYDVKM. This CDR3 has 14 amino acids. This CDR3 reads CASTQGQRGFGQYF. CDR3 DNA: TGTGCCAGCACCCAGGGGCAGAGGGGGTTCGGGCAGTACTTC.

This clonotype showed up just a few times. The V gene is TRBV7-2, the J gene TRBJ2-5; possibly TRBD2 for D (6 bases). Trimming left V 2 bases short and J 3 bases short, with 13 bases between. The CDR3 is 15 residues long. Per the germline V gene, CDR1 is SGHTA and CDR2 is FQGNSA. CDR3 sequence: CASSLMGGREETQYF. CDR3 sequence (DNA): TGTGCCAGCAGCTTAATGGGAGGACGGGAAGAGACCCAGTACTTC.

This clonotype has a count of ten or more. CDR3 coding DNA: TGCAGTGCCCCGAGTAGCGGGGGCTCTGGGGCCAACGTCCTGACTTTC. It translates to CSAPSSGGSGANVLTF. The chain has TRBV20-1 and TRBJ2-6; 9 nucleotides agree with TRBD2. V shed 6 bases, J shed 0 bases, and the junction held 6 bases outside the gene matches. Germline loops: CDR1 DFQATT, CDR2 SNEGSKA (reference sequence). CDR3 length: 16 residues.

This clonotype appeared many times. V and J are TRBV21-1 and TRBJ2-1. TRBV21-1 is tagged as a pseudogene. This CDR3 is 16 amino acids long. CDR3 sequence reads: CASSKKRGGFYNEQFF. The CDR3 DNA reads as TGTGCCAGCAGCAAAAAAAGGGGGGGCTTCTACAATGAGCAGTTCTTC.

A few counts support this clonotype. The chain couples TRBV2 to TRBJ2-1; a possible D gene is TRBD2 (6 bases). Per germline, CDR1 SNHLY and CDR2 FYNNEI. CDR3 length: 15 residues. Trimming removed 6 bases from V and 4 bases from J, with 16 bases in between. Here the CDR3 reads CASRVGYGSYNEQFF. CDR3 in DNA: TGTGCCAGCAGGGTTGGTTACGGGAGTTACAATGAGCAGTTCTTC.

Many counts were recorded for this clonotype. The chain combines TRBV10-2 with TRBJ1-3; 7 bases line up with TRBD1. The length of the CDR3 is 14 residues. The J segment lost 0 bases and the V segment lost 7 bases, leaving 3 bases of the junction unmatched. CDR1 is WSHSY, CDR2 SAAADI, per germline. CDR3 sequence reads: CASKRTGSGNTIYF. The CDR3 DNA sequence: TGCGCCAGCAAAAGGACAGGCTCTGGAAACACCATATATTTT.